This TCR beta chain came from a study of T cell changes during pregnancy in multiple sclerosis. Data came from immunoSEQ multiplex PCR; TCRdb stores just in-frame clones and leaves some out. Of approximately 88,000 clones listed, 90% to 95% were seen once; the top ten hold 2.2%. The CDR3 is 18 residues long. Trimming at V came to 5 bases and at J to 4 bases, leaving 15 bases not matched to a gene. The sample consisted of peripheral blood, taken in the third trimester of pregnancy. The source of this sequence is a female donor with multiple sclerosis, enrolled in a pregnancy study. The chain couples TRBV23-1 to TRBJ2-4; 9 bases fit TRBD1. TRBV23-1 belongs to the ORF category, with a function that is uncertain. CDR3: CASSDPILGTGPKNIQYF. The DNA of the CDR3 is TGCGCCAGCAGTGATCCCATTCTGGGGACAGGGCCTAAAAACATTCAGTACTTC.